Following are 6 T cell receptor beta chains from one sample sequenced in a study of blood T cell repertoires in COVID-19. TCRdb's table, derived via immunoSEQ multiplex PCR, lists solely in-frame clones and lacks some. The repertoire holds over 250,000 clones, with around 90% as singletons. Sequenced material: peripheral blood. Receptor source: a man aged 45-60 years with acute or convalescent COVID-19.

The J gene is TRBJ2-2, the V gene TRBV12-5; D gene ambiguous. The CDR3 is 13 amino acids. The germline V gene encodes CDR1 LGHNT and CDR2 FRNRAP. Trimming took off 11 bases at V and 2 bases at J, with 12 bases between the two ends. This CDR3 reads CAPENSNTGELFF. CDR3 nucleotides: TGTGCTCCCGAGAACTCAAACACCGGGGAGCTGTTTTTT.

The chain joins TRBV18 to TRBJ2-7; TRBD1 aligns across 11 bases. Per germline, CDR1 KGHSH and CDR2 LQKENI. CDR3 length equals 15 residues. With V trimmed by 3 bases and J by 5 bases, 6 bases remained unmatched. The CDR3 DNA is TGTGCCAGCTCACCTCCGGGACAGGGGGTACACGAGCAGTACTTC. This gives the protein CASSPPGQGVHEQYF.

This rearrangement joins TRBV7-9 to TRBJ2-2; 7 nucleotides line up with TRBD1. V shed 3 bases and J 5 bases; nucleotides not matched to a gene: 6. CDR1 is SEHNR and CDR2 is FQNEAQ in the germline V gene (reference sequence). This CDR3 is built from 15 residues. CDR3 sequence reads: CASSFRDRSTGELFF. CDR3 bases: TGTGCCAGCAGCTTCCGGGACAGATCGACCGGGGAGCTGTTTTTT.

CDR3 coding DNA: TGTGCCAGCAGTTTAATTGGCGGTGAAGCTTTCTTT. Protein sequence: CASSLIGGEAFF. The chain couples TRBV12-3 or TRBV12-4 to TRBJ1-1; no firm D call. The CDR3 length is 12 residues. V lost 2 bases and J 7 bases, leaving 8 bases between the germline ends.

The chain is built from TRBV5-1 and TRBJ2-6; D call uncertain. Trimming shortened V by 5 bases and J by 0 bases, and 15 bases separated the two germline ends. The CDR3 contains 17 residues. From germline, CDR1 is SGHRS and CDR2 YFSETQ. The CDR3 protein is CASSTAGLPSGANVLTF. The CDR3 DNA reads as TGCGCCAGCAGTACCGCAGGCCTTCCCTCTGGGGCCAACGTCCTGACTTTC.

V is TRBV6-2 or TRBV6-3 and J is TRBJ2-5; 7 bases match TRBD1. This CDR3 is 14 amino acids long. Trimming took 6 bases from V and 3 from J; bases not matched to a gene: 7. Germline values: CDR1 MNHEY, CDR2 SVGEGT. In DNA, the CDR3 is TGTGCCAGCAGCCGGACAGGTAATGAAGAGACCCAGTACTTC. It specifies CASSRTGNEETQYF.